The table lists the clone carrying this T cell receptor (beta chain) with a few counts. The source of the sample is a study of blood T cell repertoires in COVID-19. Study at large: PBMCs, B-cell-depleted T cells, or T cells provided the cDNA or gDNA that made up the material.

From germline, CDR1 is SGHRS and CDR2 YFSETQ. Trimming removed 4 bases from V and 6 bases from J; junction bases left unmatched: 8. This CDR3 is 14 amino acids long. TCRdb's copy holds only in-frame clones and misses some; the assay was immunoSEQ multiplex PCR. This repertoire shows tens of thousands of clones, around 90% found once; its top ten account for roughly 2.3%. The rearrangement links TRBV5-1 to TRBJ2-7; 9 bases align to TRBD1. The sample consisted of peripheral blood. The sequence derives from a human donor with active COVID-19. The donor label of this sample is uncertain. As DNA, the CDR3 is TGCGCCAGCAGCCTACAAGCGGACAGGGGCGAGCAGTACTTC. Translated: CASSLQADRGEQYF.